Each of the 16 T cell receptor beta chains below was sequenced from the same sample in a study of T cell responses to AZD1222 COVID-19 vaccine. Repertoires were generated with immunoSEQ multiplex PCR, while TCRdb's copy carries only in-frame clones and drops some. The sample yields around 110,000 clones, approximately 83% seen once. This material consisted of peripheral blood, taken on day 0 of MenACWY control vaccination. The receptors were gathered from an adult in good health.

This chain links TRBV9 with TRBJ2-2; TRBD1 aligns across 9 bases. Per the germline V gene, CDR1 is SGDLS and CDR2 is YYNGEE. The CDR3 consists of 17 residues. Trimming cost V 3 bases and J 4 bases; bases outside gene matches: 10. The chain's CDR3 is CASSARGDRVGTGELFF. The CDR3 DNA sequence: TGTGCCAGCAGCGCCAGAGGGGACAGGGTGGGCACCGGGGAGCTGTTTTTT.

J is TRBJ2-5 and V is TRBV24-1; 10 bases are shared with TRBD1. The V gene end was trimmed by 5 bases and the J gene end by 4 bases; junction bases not matched to a gene: 12. This CDR3 has 17 amino acids. Germline CDR1 KGHDR, CDR2 SFDVKD. CDR3 in amino acids: CATSALLDRGGLETQYF. The CDR3 DNA is TGTGCCACCAGTGCCCTCCTGGACAGGGGGGGTCTAGAGACCCAGTACTTC.

The rearrangement joins TRBV2 to TRBJ1-3; D remains unclear. Trimming stripped 7 bases from V and 4 bases from J, with 5 bases between. Germline assignment: CDR1 SNHLY and CDR2 FYNNEI. This CDR3 spans 11 amino acids. Here the CDR3 reads CASTPGNTIYF. CDR3 DNA sequence: TGTGCCAGCACCCCAGGAAACACCATATATTTT.

Only a few counts were recorded for this clone. The gene calls are TRBV5-1 and TRBJ2-2, with 8 bases matching TRBD2. After removal of 3 bases from V and 1 base from J, the junction contained 14 bases not matched to a gene. The CDR3 is made up of 19 amino acids. Germline lookup yields CDR1 SGHRS and CDR2 YFSETQ. The CDR3 nucleotides read TGCGCCAGCAGCTCGAATCCGACGGGTGCGGGGGGGAACACCGGGGAGCTGTTTTTT. Its translation: CASSSNPTGAGGNTGELFF.

The chain links TRBV12-3 or TRBV12-4 to TRBJ1-5; D is undetermined. The CDR3 runs 12 residues. V was shortened by 4 bases and J by 3 bases, with 4 bases between the two germline ends. CDR3 DNA: TGTGCCAGCAGTTACGCCAATCAGCCCCAGCATTTT. The encoded protein is CASSYANQPQHF.

The CDR3 DNA sequence: TGTGCCAGCAGTTGGGACAGGGGGACTAGCACAGATACGCAGTATTTT. The encoded protein is CASSWDRGTSTDTQYF. V and J are TRBV28 and TRBJ2-3; 11 bases are shared with TRBD1. V gave up 4 bases and J gave up 0 bases; unmatched junction bases: 3. From germline, CDR1 is MDHEN and CDR2 SYDVKM. The CDR3 runs 16 residues.

This clone showed up just a few times. The V and J genes are TRBV7-9 and TRBJ2-7; TRBD1 agrees at 10 bases. This CDR3 is built from 14 residues. Germline V gene data show CDR1 as SEHNR and CDR2 as FQNEAQ (reference sequence). V dropped 3 bases and J dropped 6; count of bases not matched to a gene: 5. DNA of the CDR3: TGTGCCAGCAGCTTCCCCGGGACAGGGGCCGAGCAGTACTTC. Protein product: CASSFPGTGAEQYF.

This clone was found once. The chain recombines TRBV21-1 with TRBJ1-1. TRBV21-1 is an annotated pseudogene. The CDR3 has 16 amino acids. For the CDR3, the DNA is TGTGCCAGCAGCCGTACCGGGATGGGGGTGAGCACTGAAGCTTTCTTT. It encodes CASSRTGMGVSTEAFF.

J is TRBJ2-1 and V is TRBV27; 9 nucleotides line up with TRBD2. The J segment lost 9 bases and the V segment lost 6 bases, leaving 12 bases of the junction unmatched. The CDR3 is made up of 15 amino acids. Germline loops: CDR1 MNHEY, CDR2 SMNVEV (reference sequence). CDR3 amino acids: CASRYGTSSSIEQFF. CDR3 coding DNA: TGTGCCAGCAGGTATGGGACTAGCTCGTCGATTGAGCAGTTCTTC.

V and J are TRBV10-3 and TRBJ1-2, with 10 bases lining up with TRBD1. Germline lookup yields CDR1 ENHRY and CDR2 SYGVKD. This CDR3 comprises 15 residues. The V gene end was trimmed by 5 bases and the J gene end by 8 bases; junction bases not matched to a gene: 11. CDR3 in amino acids: CAISSPGQGLVGYTF. DNA for the CDR3: TGTGCCATCAGTTCTCCGGGACAGGGGCTCGTCGGCTACACCTTC.

The gene calls are TRBV7-8 and TRBJ1-5; the D gene is possibly TRBD1 (6 bases). The germline gives CDR1 SGHVS, CDR2 FQNEAQ. V lost 5 bases to trimming and J lost 3 bases, with 14 bases between them. This CDR3 is 15 amino acids long. This chain's CDR3 is CASSVNRVINQPQHF. The CDR3 bases are TGTGCCAGCAGCGTTAACAGGGTCATCAATCAGCCCCAGCATTTT. The whole variable domain, filled in from reference TRBV7-8 and TRBJ1-5, reads GAGVSQSPRYKVAKRGQDVALRCDPISGHVSLFWYQQALGQGPEFLTYFQNEAQLDKSGLPSDRFFAERPEGSVSTLKIQRTQQEDSAVYLCASSVNRVINQPQHFGDGTRLSIL.

The CDR3 loop reads CASSFTGPGELFF. CDR3 nucleotide sequence: TGCGCCAGCAGCTTTACGGGCCCCGGGGAGCTGTTTTTT. This sequence joins TRBV5-1 and TRBJ2-2, with D hard to call. The CDR3 totals 13 residues. The V gene lost 2 bases and the J gene lost 6 bases, with 8 bases spanning the gap. Germline lookup yields CDR1 SGHRS and CDR2 YFSETQ.

The J gene is TRBJ2-3, the V gene TRBV7-8; 12 nucleotides line up with TRBD2. Per germline, CDR1 SGHVS and CDR2 FQNEAQ. The CDR3 spans 18 residues. V dropped 1 base and J dropped 2; count of bases not matched to a gene: 7. The CDR3: CASSLGALAGGYTDTQYF. CDR3 sequence (DNA): TGTGCCAGCAGCTTAGGCGCACTAGCGGGGGGATACACAGATACGCAGTATTTT.

This chain joins TRBV7-3 and TRBJ2-5; D might be TRBD2 (6 bases). CDR1 is SGHTA and CDR2 is FQGTGA in the germline V gene. CDR3 length equals 15 residues. V was clipped by 0 bases and J by 0 bases, with 8 bases between them. DNA for the CDR3: TGTGCCAGCAGCTTAACCGCGGGGAACCAAGAGACCCAGTACTTC. Residues: CASSLTAGNQETQYF.

The chain carries TRBV5-5 and TRBJ2-7; D is perhaps TRBD1 (5 bases). V was cut by 1 base and J by 1 base, with 18 bases left in between. Per the germline V gene, CDR1 is SGHKS and CDR2 is YYEKEE (reference sequence). The CDR3 covers 17 residues. This chain's CDR3 is CASSLNAQDTNSYEQYF. CDR3 coding DNA: TGTGCCAGCAGCTTGAATGCTCAGGACACCAATTCCTACGAGCAGTACTTC.

The rearrangement uses TRBV10-3 and TRBJ2-3; D remains unclear. This CDR3 has 13 residues. CDR1 ENHRY and CDR2 SYGVKD come from the germline V gene. The V end lost 9 bases, the J end lost 0 bases, and 10 bases lay between the germline ends. DNA for the CDR3: TGTGCCATGGCCTTACTTAGCACAGATACGCAGTATTTT. Amino acids: CAMALLSTDTQYF.